This T cell receptor (beta chain) was captured by sequencing in a study of T-cell memory formation after mild COVID-19. Study-wide background: Most TCR clusters belonged to a single donor. Study-level results: Later expanders leaned toward CD4+, whereas clones contracting from day 15 to 85 were balanced CD4/CD8. Certain responding clones were present in pre-infection memory, suggesting participation of cross-reactive memory.

TCRdb itself ran the 5' RACE reads through MiXCR, one entry per CDR3 protein. Of roughly 130,000 distinct CDR3 sequences listed, roughly 15% were seen once; the top ten hold 14%. With regard to this clonotype: Its cognate antigen is unknown.

The source material was PBMCs or a T cell subset sorted from them (not recorded which). The clonotype comes from an adult woman who had mild COVID-19 (a few samples of this study predate the infection). Cell type and time point are not known.

The CDR3 nucleotides read TGTGCCAGCAGCTTAGGCGGGGGGGCCATGTATGAGCAGTTCTTC. It translates to CASSLGGGAMYEQFF. The chain couples TRBV11-3 to TRBJ2-1; 9 nucleotides align to TRBD2. This CDR3 has 15 residues. V shed 1 base and J 8 bases; nucleotides not matched to a gene: 6. Germline V gene data show CDR1 as SGHNT and CDR2 as YENEEA.